This TCR beta chain was sequenced in a study of cytomegalovirus exposure and HLA in healthy donors. The study's findings and limits: HLA restriction was apparent for most CMV-associated TCR beta chains in a later analysis. In a later analysis, a missense DCLRE1C variant was linked to TCR beta V- and J-gene trimming. TCR sequences were mostly rare, though some public TCRs occurred in many donors. The study assumed roughly uniform donor sequencing depth for presence/absence analyses.

It was with 60 Vbeta and 13 Jbeta primers that the PCR ran. The repertoire was sequenced with immunoSEQ multiplex PCR; TCRdb's copy has only in-frame clones and lacks some. The sample contains a few hundred thousand clones, roughly 91% of which appear only once. The CDR3 runs 16 residues. V lost 5 bases and J 7 bases, leaving 23 bases between the germline ends. The germline CDR1 and CDR2 sequences are SGHAT and FQNNGV. Concerning this clone itself: What it binds is unknown.

The sequence came from a girl aged 2 to 9 in good health and CMV-seronegative. The chain carries TRBV11-2 and TRBJ1-1; D is undetermined. The sample taken for sequencing was PBMCs. CDR3: CASSPLPKPIRGEAFF. The CDR3 nucleotides are TGTGCCAGCAGCCCGCTTCCGAAGCCGATTCGGGGTGAAGCTTTCTTT.